Listed below are T cell receptor beta chains from one sample, sequenced in a study of blood T cell repertoires in COVID-19. The table came from immunoSEQ multiplex PCR; TCRdb's copy has only in-frame clones and leaves some out. This repertoire shows a few hundred thousand clones, approximately 85% found once; its top ten account for under 2.5%. Sequenced: PBMCs or T cells enriched from blood (not recorded which). These receptors were obtained from a woman aged 50 to 60 who had recovered from COVID-19. Each CDR3 is given with its conserved first and last residue. A D gene is named only where the DNA matches it firmly.

TRBJ2-3,TRBV27,.,CASSPSLDTQYF
TRBJ1-4,TRBV5-1,TRBD1,CASSFTGAEEKLFF
TRBJ1-5,TRBV6-5,.,CASSFSGNQPQHF
TRBJ2-5,TRBV6-5,.,CGGGIRETQYF
TRBJ1-2,TRBV4-1,TRBD1,CASSQDRAHRGAGYTF
TRBJ2-3,TRBV5-1,TRBD2,CASSLARGDGMQYF
TRBJ1-6,TRBV5-1,.,CASSSDLKGGMNSPLHF
TRBJ2-1,TRBV10-3,.,CAISDSGTQRYNEQFF
TRBJ1-2,TRBV28,.,CASSFAQSYGYTF
TRBJ1-1,TRBV5-6,.,CASSPQTSRNTEAFF
TRBJ2-3,TRBV4-1,TRBD2,CASSQGGSGTDTQYF
TRBJ2-1,TRBV14,TRBD2,CASSPPGAGGEQFF
TRBJ1-1,TRBV12-3/TRBV12-4,TRBD1,CASSVDRDTEAFF
TRBJ1-1,TRBV28,.,CASQTYTEAFF
TRBJ1-1,TRBV6-5,.,CASSYSSMNTEAFF
TRBJ2-1,TRBV19,.,CASGQLHNEQFF
TRBJ1-5,TRBV9,.,CASSVGDTNDPQHF
TRBJ2-7,TRBV14,.,CASSLSFREQYF
TRBJ1-1,TRBV18,.,CASSPAGLTTEAFF
TRBJ2-7,TRBV29-1,TRBD2,CSVRTSGFYEQYF
TRBJ2-3,TRBV24-1,TRBD2,CATSFAGGPNTDTQYF
TRBJ2-7,TRBV3-1/TRBV3-2,TRBD2,CASSQAPRLAGAEQYF
TRBJ2-2,TRBV7-2,TRBD2,CASNRREGVGAGELFF
TRBJ1-1,TRBV28,TRBD1,CASRRQGITEAFF
TRBJ2-1,TRBV27,TRBD2,CASSISTRTSAHNEQFF
TRBJ2-5,TRBV7-9,.,CASSPEDQETQYF
TRBJ1-2,TRBV7-9,.,CASSSGVGGTPYGYTF
TRBJ2-4,TRBV5-1,TRBD1,CASSEPWGQGNIQYF
TRBJ2-1,TRBV11-3,TRBD1,CASSPGQGAYNEQFF
TRBJ1-1,TRBV23-1,TRBD1,CASSPRGTGRRVTEAFF
TRBJ1-5,TRBV28,.,CASSLPGGRSQPQHF
TRBJ2-5,TRBV10-2,TRBD1,CASSTQGAGQYF
TRBJ2-7,TRBV7-8,.,CASSLEWESHEQYF
TRBJ2-1,TRBV18,.,CASSPPGGLSYNEQFF
TRBJ2-1,TRBV6-4,TRBD2,CASSPGLAWGNEQFF
TRBJ2-1,TRBV4-1,.,CASTLQQAASYNEQFF
TRBJ2-2,TRBV7-3,TRBD1,CASSPQDRGTGELFF
TRBJ1-6,TRBV19,TRBD1,CASSISGRPGQYHYSPLHF
TRBJ2-1,TRBV5-1,TRBD2,CASSSKGLAGNNEQFF